This T cell receptor (beta chain) is drawn from a study of blood T cell repertoires in COVID-19. Turning to the study itself: The study drew acute and convalescent COVID-19 samples from the United States, Italy and Spain. PBMCs, B-cell-depleted T cells, or T cells were the source of the cDNA or gDNA that made up the material.

Germline CDR1 and CDR2: LNHNV and YYDKDF (reference sequence). This CDR3 spans 15 amino acids. Trimming took off 6 bases at V and 3 bases at J, with 17 bases between the two ends. Under the authors' procedure: By means of reference gene primer amplification, nucleated cell counts were estimated. Assay: immunoSEQ multiplex PCR; the TCRdb copy retains only in-frame clones and omits some. The D gene and trimming were derived from the DNA, and the V and J assignments and clone size from that table. The sample includes 180,000 or so clones, just under 85% of them seen just once. This clonotype was obtained from a human donor with acute or convalescent COVID-19. The donor label of this sample is uncertain. Source material: peripheral blood. The chain links TRBV15 to TRBJ2-5, with D perhaps matching TRBD2 (6 bases). The CDR3 sequence: CATRREKAGEETQYF. Written as DNA, the CDR3 is TGTGCCACCAGGCGAGAGAAAGCGGGCGAAGAGACCCAGTACTTC.